Presented here are 25 T cell receptor beta chains from one specimen sequenced in a study of low-dose radiotherapy and immunotherapy resistance in tumors. Alpha and beta chains were covered, as first-strand cDNA relied on TRAV- and TRBV-specific primers. The authors amplified TCRs for 15 to 25 PCR cycles with a constant-region primer and a V-primer adapter. TCRdb reprocessed the reads with MiXCR, giving one entry per CDR3 protein. The table includes more than 30,000 distinct CDR3 sequences, 49% detected once. Noted time point: after trial treatment. The treatment here: LDRT plus nivolumab, ipilimumab, low-dose cyclophosphamide and aspirin (RACIN trial). The specimen comprised PBMCs, sampled after low-dose radiotherapy plus immunotherapy. The receptors stem from a male donor with gallbladder cancer.

The chain links TRBV24-1 to TRBJ2-4; no clear D gene. Germline V lookup: CDR1 KGHDR, CDR2 SFDVKD. The CDR3 loop spans 12 amino acids. Trimming took off 3 bases at V and 9 bases at J, with 8 bases between the two ends. CDR3 amino acids: CATSDRTTIQYF. The CDR3 coding sequence is TGTGCCACCAGTGATAGGACGACCATTCAGTACTTC.

At least ten counts were recorded for this clonotype. This chain joins TRBV19 and TRBJ2-7, with D hard to call. This CDR3 comprises 13 residues. V lost 4 bases and J lost 0, with 7 bases in between. Germline loops: CDR1 LNHDA, CDR2 SQIVND (reference sequence). CDR3 coding DNA: TGTGCCAGTAGTAAGAAGGACTCCTACGAGCAGTACTTC. Its protein product is CASSKKDSYEQYF.

This clonotype has ten or more counts. J is TRBJ1-2 and V is TRBV4-1; D is perhaps TRBD1 (6 bases). The CDR3 loop spans 16 amino acids. Germline values: CDR1 MGHRA, CDR2 YSYEKL. The germline V and J ends were trimmed by 3 bases and 0 bases, with 14 bases remaining between them. In nucleotides, the CDR3 is TGCGCCAGCAGCCAGACGTGGACAGCTCCTAACTATGGCTACACCTTC. This gives the protein CASSQTWTAPNYGYTF.

This clonotype is categorized as medium-sized. CDR3 sequence (DNA): TGTGCCAGCAGTGAATTTAGGACAGGGATCGGCGAGCAGTACTTC. Its protein is CASSEFRTGIGEQYF. The rearrangement joins TRBV6-2 or TRBV6-3 to TRBJ2-7; TRBD1 matches at 8 bases. The CDR3 totals 15 residues. Germline CDR1 MNHEY, CDR2 SVGEGT. V was pared by 5 bases and J by 6 bases, with 12 bases of the junction left unmatched.

Judged by abundance, this clonotype is medium-sized. The V gene is TRBV28, the J gene TRBJ2-3; D is perhaps TRBD2 (5 bases). This CDR3 has 15 amino acids. V lost 2 bases and J lost 1, with 10 bases in between. CDR1 is MDHEN and CDR2 is SYDVKM in the germline V gene. The CDR3 spells CASSLGLRGTDTQYF. In DNA form, the CDR3 reads TGTGCCAGCAGTTTAGGGCTGCGGGGCACAGATACGCAGTATTTT.

This clonotype is medium-sized in the sample. The V call is TRBV24-1, the J call TRBJ2-1, with a tentative D call TRBD2 (5 bases). Per germline, CDR1 KGHDR and CDR2 SFDVKD. Trimming removed 3 bases from V and 2 bases from J, with 16 bases in between. The CDR3 totals 17 residues. The CDR3 nucleotides are TGTGCCACCAGTGATACGACCGGGGTGGGCGCCTACAATGAGCAGTTCTTC. Residues: CATSDTTGVGAYNEQFF.

At least ten counts were recorded for this clonotype. Here the CDR3 DNA reads TGTGCCAGCAGCTTAAGGCAGGGGGAGACCCAGTACTTC. Protein: CASSLRQGETQYF. The chain recombines TRBV7-9 with TRBJ2-5; tentative D call: TRBD1 (6 bases). The germline gives CDR1 SEHNR, CDR2 FQNEAQ (reference sequence). CDR3 size: 13 residues. The V end was cut by 2 bases, the J end by 5 bases, with 9 bases between.

Concerning this clonotype: This probably arose from a read error, given a far larger clone one base away. The chain employs TRBV10-2 and TRBJ2-5; no firm D call. CDR1 is WSHSY and CDR2 is SAAADI in the germline V gene. The CDR3 has 12 residues. The CDR3 DNA is TGTGCCATCACGATCACGCAAGAGACCCAGTACTTC. Translated: CAITITQETQYF.

The CDR3 nucleotides are TGTGCCAGCAGCTCCGGGACAACCTTCTACAATGAGCAGTTCTTC. Its translation is CASSSGTTFYNEQFF. The gene calls are TRBV6-1 and TRBJ2-1; perhaps TRBD1 as D (6 bases). The ends were cut back, 6 bases at V and 3 bases at J, with 15 bases in the middle. The CDR3 is made up of 15 amino acids. Germline loops: CDR1 MNHNS, CDR2 SASEGT.

This chain links TRBV28 with TRBJ1-2; the D is unclear. This CDR3 region has 13 residues. The germline V gene has CDR1 MDHEN and CDR2 SYDVKM. V lost 6 bases to trimming and J lost 6 bases, with 14 bases between them. The CDR3 spells CASSLIGAHGYTF. The CDR3 coding sequence is TGTGCCAGCAGCTTAATAGGCGCCCATGGCTACACCTTC.

This clonotype was counted many times. The rearrangement uses TRBV29-1 and TRBJ2-3; TRBD2 aligns across 7 bases. CDR3 length: 14 residues. Per germline, CDR1 SQVTM and CDR2 ANQGSEA. V gave up 3 bases and J gave up 3 bases; unmatched junction bases: 6. In DNA form, the CDR3 reads TGCAGCGTTGATGATGTGGGAGGGACAGATACGCAGTATTTT. Encoded protein: CSVDDVGGTDTQYF.

V and J are TRBV2 and TRBJ1-2; 9 positions agree with TRBD1. The CDR3 is 15 amino acids. From germline, CDR1 is SNHLY and CDR2 FYNNEI. V lost 7 bases to trimming and J lost 7 bases; unmatched junction nucleotides: 13. The CDR3: CASKPPGQGVVGYTF. The CDR3 DNA follows: TGTGCCAGCAAACCTCCGGGACAGGGTGTGGTTGGCTACACCTTC.

This clonotype was counted between two and nine times. Written as DNA, the CDR3 is TGCAGCGTTGAGGGACACGGGACTTCCGTCGCTAATGAGCAGTTCTTC. Translated, it gives CSVEGHGTSVANEQFF. The chain recombines TRBV29-1 with TRBJ2-1; D is perhaps TRBD1 or TRBD2 (6 bases each). Between the trimmed V and J ends, which lost 3 bases and 7 bases, there was a span of 22 bases. The CDR3 covers 16 residues. Germline lookup yields CDR1 SQVTM and CDR2 ANQGSEA.

This clonotype was found a few times. The V gene is TRBV5-1, the J gene TRBJ2-5; 8 bases align to TRBD2. This CDR3 is 17 amino acids long. V lost 4 bases, J lost 1 base, and 12 bases stayed unmatched. Germline-derived CDR1 and CDR2 are SGHRS and YFSETQ. This chain's CDR3 is CASSLKLAEASQETQYF. The CDR3 DNA is TGCGCCAGCAGCCTGAAACTAGCGGAGGCTTCCCAAGAGACCCAGTACTTC.

This chain links TRBV6-2 or TRBV6-3 with TRBJ2-7; 7 bases match TRBD1. Trimming at V came to 7 bases and at J to 0 bases, leaving 9 bases not matched to a gene. Germline V lookup: CDR1 MNHEY, CDR2 SVGEGT. This CDR3 is built from 15 residues. The CDR3 is CASKGQTTSSYEQYF. The CDR3, as DNA: TGTGCCAGCAAGGGACAGACTACGAGCTCCTACGAGCAGTACTTC.

This clonotype is labeled medium-sized. The chain recombines TRBV6-2 or TRBV6-3 with TRBJ2-5, with 11 bases that match TRBD2. The CDR3 is made up of 16 amino acids. V lost 5 bases to trimming and J lost 4 bases; unmatched junction nucleotides: 9. The germline V gene has CDR1 MNHEY and CDR2 SVGEGT. The CDR3 spells CASSDAIGLAGETQYF. CDR3 sequence (DNA): TGTGCCAGCAGTGATGCCATCGGACTAGCGGGAGAGACCCAGTACTTC.

This clonotype has ten or more counts. This chain joins TRBV30 and TRBJ2-1; 9 bases match TRBD1. The CDR3 length is 11 residues. The V gene's germline CDR1 is GTSNPN and CDR2 SVGIG (reference sequence). Trimming took 8 bases from V and 8 from J; bases not matched to a gene: 4. The CDR3 nucleotides are TGTGCCGGGACAGGGTGGGATGAGCAGTTCTTC. Translating gives CAGTGWDEQFF.

This chain uses TRBV5-1 with TRBJ2-4, with 9 positions matching TRBD1. This CDR3 is built from 14 residues. V shed 4 bases and J 4 bases; nucleotides not matched to a gene: 3. CDR1 is SGHRS, CDR2 YFSETQ, per germline. The CDR3 sequence is CASSPGTGKNIQYF. CDR3 bases: TGCGCCAGCAGCCCGGGGACAGGGAAAAACATTCAGTACTTC.

Concerning this clonotype itself: A read error is likely here: a far larger clone is one base away. The chain recombines TRBV2 with TRBJ2-7; D gene unclear. There are 16 residues in the CDR3. V lost 3 bases and J lost 7, with 22 bases in between. Germline V gene lookup returns CDR1 SNHLY and CDR2 FYNNEI. The CDR3 sequence is CASSEARPPTYNEQYF. The CDR3 region has the DNA TGTGCCAGCAGTGAGGCACGACCCCCAACCTACAATGAGCAGTACTTC.

There are many counts of this clonotype. The chain joins TRBV5-1 to TRBJ2-3; 15 bases agree with TRBD2. V was pared by 4 bases and J by 0 bases, with 6 bases of the junction left unmatched. Germline CDR1 and CDR2: SGHRS and YFSETQ. The CDR3 covers 18 residues. CDR3 sequence reads: CASSTGTSGGTSTDTQYF. The CDR3 DNA is TGCGCCAGCAGCACCGGGACTAGCGGGGGGACTAGCACAGATACGCAGTATTTT. Looking up the rest from reference TRBV5-1 and TRBJ2-3 gives the full variable domain: KAGVTQTPRYLIKTRGQQVTLSCSPISGHRSVSWYQQTPGQGLQFLFEYFSETQRNKGNFPGRFSGRQFSNSRSEMNVSTLELGDSALYLCASSTGTSGGTSTDTQYFGPGTRLTVL.

The V gene is TRBV15, the J gene TRBJ1-5; D not certain. Germline V gene data show CDR1 as LNHNV and CDR2 as YYDKDF (reference sequence). The CDR3 loop spans 11 amino acids. V gave up 1 base and J gave up 10 bases, with 5 bases separating them. This CDR3 reads CATSRGGPQHF. The CDR3 nucleotides are TGTGCCACCAGCAGAGGAGGTCCCCAGCATTTT.

There are many counts of this clonotype. The CDR3 spells CATSRDLWAEGEQYF. The DNA of the CDR3 is TGTGCCACCAGCAGAGATCTTTGGGCAGAAGGCGAGCAGTACTTC. This rearrangement joins TRBV15 to TRBJ2-7; D gene unclear. This CDR3 has 15 residues. Germline V gives CDR1 LNHNV, CDR2 YYDKDF (reference sequence). V was trimmed by 0 bases and J by 6 bases, leaving 15 bases between them.

A few counts support this clonotype. A far larger clone is just one base off, so this is likely a read error. This CDR3 reads CSVYPEPYNEQYF. The CDR3 nucleotides read TGCAGCGTTTACCCAGAACCCTACAATGAGCAGTACTTC. V gene TRBV29-1 combines with J gene TRBJ2-7, with D unresolved. Germline V CDR1 and CDR2: SQVTM, ANQGSEA. The CDR3 has 13 amino acids. V was cut by 5 bases and J by 7 bases, with 18 bases left in between.

The genes are TRBV20-1 and TRBJ2-4; maybe TRBD2 (6 bases). Germline V gene lookup returns CDR1 DFQATT and CDR2 SNEGSKA (reference sequence). The CDR3 has 16 residues. Trimming removed 0 bases from V and 1 base from J, with 13 bases in between. The CDR3: CSARDLLATAKNIQYF. In nucleotides, the CDR3 is TGCAGTGCTAGAGATCTGCTAGCGACGGCCAAAAACATTCAGTACTTC.

This clonotype was found many times. The genes are TRBV27 and TRBJ2-5; D may be TRBD2 (7 bases). The CDR3 contains 14 residues. In germline, CDR1 is MNHEY, CDR2 SMNVEV (reference sequence). Between the trimmed V and J ends, which lost 6 bases and 1 base, there was a span of 12 bases. CDR3: CASRRGGLQETQYF. CDR3 DNA sequence: TGTGCCAGCAGAAGGGGGGGACTCCAAGAGACCCAGTACTTC.